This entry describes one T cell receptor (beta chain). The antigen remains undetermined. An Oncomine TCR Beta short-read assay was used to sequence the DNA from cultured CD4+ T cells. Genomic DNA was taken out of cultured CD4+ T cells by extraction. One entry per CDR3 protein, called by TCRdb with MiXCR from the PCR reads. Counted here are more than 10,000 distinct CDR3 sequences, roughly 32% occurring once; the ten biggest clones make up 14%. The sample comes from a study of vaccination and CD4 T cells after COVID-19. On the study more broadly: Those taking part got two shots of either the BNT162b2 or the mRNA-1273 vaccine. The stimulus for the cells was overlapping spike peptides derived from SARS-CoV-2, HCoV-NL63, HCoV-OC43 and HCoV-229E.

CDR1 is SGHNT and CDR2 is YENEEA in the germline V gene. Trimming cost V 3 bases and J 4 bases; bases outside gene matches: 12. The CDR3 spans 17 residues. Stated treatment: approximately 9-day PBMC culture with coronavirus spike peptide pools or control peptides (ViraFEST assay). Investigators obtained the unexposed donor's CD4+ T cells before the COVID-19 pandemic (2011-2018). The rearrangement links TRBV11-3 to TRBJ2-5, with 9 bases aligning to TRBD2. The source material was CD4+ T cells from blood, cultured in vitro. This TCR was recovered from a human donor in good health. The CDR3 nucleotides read TGTGCCAGCAGCTTGGGGACTAGCCCTTTAGGGGGAGAGACCCAGTACTTC. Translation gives CASSLGTSPLGGETQYF.